The 10 T cell receptor beta chains given below trace back to one sample, sequenced in a study of metastatic and nonmetastatic thyroid tumors. None of the patients had undergone any treatment ahead of thyroid surgery. TCRdb re-called clones from the PCR reads using MiXCR. The repertoire holds about 38,000 clones, roughly 50% seen once, with approximately 24% in the top ten. Sequencing was performed on tumor tissue. The origin of the receptors is a male donor with papillary thyroid cancer or a benign thyroid nodule (not recorded which). Some clones in this sample may be carry-over from other donors' samples.

This clone qualifies as medium-sized. The V and J genes are TRBV9 and TRBJ1-2; TRBD1 is a possible D gene (5 bases). The CDR3 totals 15 residues. Germline CDR1 and CDR2: SGDLS and YYNGEE. With 3 bases removed from V and 4 bases from J, the gap between germline ends came to 16 bases. CDR3 DNA sequence: TGTGCCAGCAGCGATGGGGGGGGTCGTAGCTATGGCTACACCTTC. Translation: CASSDGGGRSYGYTF.

The chain combines TRBV18 with TRBJ2-7; 7 nucleotides line up with TRBD1. CDR3 size: 14 residues. From germline, CDR1 is KGHSH and CDR2 LQKENI. The V gene end was trimmed by 5 bases and the J gene end by 5 bases; junction bases not matched to a gene: 9. As DNA, the CDR3 is TGTGCCAGCTCAAGGTCCGTCACAGGGGACGAGCAGTACTTC. It translates to CASSRSVTGDEQYF.

The chain uses TRBV5-6 and TRBJ2-7; the D is unclear. The CDR3 extends over 15 amino acids. Germline CDR1 reads SGHDT; CDR2 reads YYEEEE. With 4 bases removed from V and 1 base from J, the gap between germline ends came to 15 bases. CDR3: CASSEQGWGSYEQYV. DNA for the CDR3: TGTGCCAGCAGCGAACAAGGATGGGGATCCTACGAGCAGTACGTC.

The chain links TRBV9 to TRBJ2-7, with D possibly being TRBD1 or TRBD2 (5 bases each). Germline-derived CDR1 and CDR2 are SGDLS and YYNGEE. Trimming cost V 0 bases and J 1 base, with 11 bases left between them. The CDR3 runs 15 residues. The CDR3 DNA follows: TGTGCCAGCAGCGTAGGGGGGACCCCATCCTACGAGCAGTACTTC. Protein product: CASSVGGTPSYEQYF.

The chain links TRBV6-1 to TRBJ2-7, with 8 bases matching TRBD1. The trim removed 5 bases at V and 5 bases at J, leaving 2 bases unmatched. Germline V gene data show CDR1 as MNHNS and CDR2 as SASEGT. The CDR3 sequence is 12 residues long. The CDR3 DNA reads as TGTGCCAGCAGTAGGACAGGGAACGAGCAGTACTTC. This codes for CASSRTGNEQYF.

The V call is TRBV7-8, the J call TRBJ1-2, with unresolved D. Germline V gives CDR1 SGHVS, CDR2 FQNEAQ. The CDR3 totals 12 residues. V shed 4 bases and J shed 3 bases, with 6 bases lying between them. CDR3 sequence (DNA): TGTGCCAGCAGCTACGAACACTATGGCTACACCTTC. It yields the protein CASSYEHYGYTF.

This chain joins TRBV5-1 and TRBJ2-7, with D possibly being TRBD1 or TRBD2 (5 bases each). Looked up from germline, CDR1 is SGHRS and CDR2 is YFSETQ. The CDR3 has 20 amino acids. V dropped 1 base and J dropped 0 bases, with 26 bases sitting between them. The CDR3 protein is CASSLWKLSRDGGFSYEQYF. Written as DNA, the CDR3 is TGCGCCAGCAGCTTGTGGAAATTGTCAAGGGACGGAGGATTCTCCTACGAGCAGTACTTC.

This clone was picked up a small number of times. The chain couples TRBV11-2 to TRBJ1-5, with D possibly TRBD1 on 5 matching bases. V was clipped by 5 bases and J by 3 bases, with 23 bases between them. The CDR3 spans 18 residues. Germline V CDR1 and CDR2: SGHAT, FQNNGV. The CDR3 nucleotides read TGTGCCAGCAGCCTCTTTCCGACGTGGGGCAGAGACAATCAGCCCCAGCATTTT. It translates to CASSLFPTWGRDNQPQHF.

This clone was counted a few times. This sequence joins TRBV6-1 and TRBJ2-7; 7 bases agree with TRBD1. The germline gives CDR1 MNHNS, CDR2 SASEGT. The CDR3 has 15 residues. The ends lost 0 bases at V and 7 bases at J; junction bases unmatched: 9. CDR3 loop: CASSEATGTAGEQYF. The CDR3 DNA sequence: TGTGCCAGCAGTGAAGCTACCGGGACAGCAGGGGAGCAGTACTTC.

This rearrangement joins TRBV5-1 to TRBJ2-3; tentatively, D is TRBD2 (5 bases). This CDR3 has 16 residues. Germline CDR1 SGHRS, CDR2 YFSETQ. Trimming removed 4 bases from V and 2 bases from J, with 17 bases in between. In DNA, the CDR3 is TGCGCCAGCAGCCTGCCCTGGACTGTTTCCACAGATACGCAGTATTTT. Protein sequence: CASSLPWTVSTDTQYF. The whole variable domain, filled in from reference TRBV5-1 and TRBJ2-3, reads KAGVTQTPRYLIKTRGQQVTLSCSPISGHRSVSWYQQTPGQGLQFLFEYFSETQRNKGNFPGRFSGRQFSNSRSEMNVSTLELGDSALYLCASSLPWTVSTDTQYFGPGTRLTVL.